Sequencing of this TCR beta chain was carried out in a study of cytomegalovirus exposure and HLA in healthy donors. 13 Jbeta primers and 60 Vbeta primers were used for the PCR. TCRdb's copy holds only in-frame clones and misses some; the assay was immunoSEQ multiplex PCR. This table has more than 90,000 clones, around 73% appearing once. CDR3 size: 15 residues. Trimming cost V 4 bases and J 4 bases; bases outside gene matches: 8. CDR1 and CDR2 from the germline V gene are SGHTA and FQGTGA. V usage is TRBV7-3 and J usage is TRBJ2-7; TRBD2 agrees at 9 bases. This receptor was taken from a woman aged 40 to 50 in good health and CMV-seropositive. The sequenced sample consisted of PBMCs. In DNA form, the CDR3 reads TGTGCCAGCAGCTCTCTAGCGGGACCACTTTACGAGCAGTACTTC. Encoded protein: CASSSLAGPLYEQYF.